What follows are 22 T cell receptor beta chains derived from one specimen sequenced in a study of response to subunit inactivated influenza vaccine. TCRdb called the RT-PCR reads again in MiXCR, with one record for every CDR3 protein. There are approximately 520,000 distinct CDR3 sequences in the sample; about 25% occur only once, and approximately 2% lies in the top ten. The input for sequencing was CD4+ T cells sorted from PBMCs, taken about 5 days after vaccination. All receptors come from a man in his fifties who received an inactivated influenza vaccine.

The rearrangement uses TRBV20-1 and TRBJ1-3; D might be TRBD1 (5 bases). V lost 4 bases and J 0 bases, leaving 13 bases between the germline ends. The CDR3 sequence is 15 residues long. Germline V gene sequence: CDR1 DFQATT, CDR2 SNEGSKA (reference sequence). The CDR3 is CSATGTRASGNTIYF. DNA for the CDR3: TGCAGTGCTACCGGGACCCGGGCCTCTGGAAACACCATATATTTT.

J is TRBJ1-2 and V is TRBV12-3 or TRBV12-4; D may be TRBD1 (5 bases). V was shortened by 6 bases and J by 4 bases, with 15 bases between the two germline ends. The CDR3 has 14 residues. CDR3 residues: CASSPLGTFYGYTF. CDR3 in DNA: TGTGCCAGCAGCCCACTGGGGACTTTCTATGGCTACACCTTC.

The V call is TRBV6-6, the J call TRBJ1-1; D gene uncertain. V lost 8 bases to trimming and J lost 1 base, with 8 bases between them. Germline V lookup: CDR1 MNHNY, CDR2 SVGAGI (reference sequence). This CDR3 is 12 amino acids long. This CDR3 reads CASGLQNTEAFF. CDR3 in DNA: TGTGCCAGCGGTCTACAGAACACTGAAGCTTTCTTT.

This clonotype came up a few times. CDR3: CASSHGGSYNEQFF. The CDR3 region has the DNA TGTGCCAGCAGTCACGGTGGGTCCTACAATGAGCAGTTCTTC. V and J are TRBV6-5 and TRBJ2-1; no definite D call. CDR1 and CDR2 from the germline V gene are MNHEY and SVGAGI. Trimming took off 5 bases at V and 1 base at J, with 9 bases between the two ends. The CDR3 sequence is 14 residues long.

This clonotype has a count of ten or more. The chain recombines TRBV29-1 with TRBJ2-2; D ambiguous. The CDR3 is made up of 12 amino acids. The germline V gene encodes CDR1 SQVTM and CDR2 ANQGSEA. Trimming left V 3 bases short and J 3 bases short, with 5 bases between. CDR3 amino acids: CSVEADTGELFF. The DNA for the CDR3 is TGCAGCGTTGAGGCGGACACCGGGGAGCTGTTTTTT.

The chain carries TRBV7-9 and TRBJ2-4, with D perhaps matching TRBD1 (5 bases). Germline-derived CDR1 and CDR2 are SEHNR and FQNEAQ (reference sequence). Trimming shortened V by 1 base and J by 13 bases, and 20 bases separated the two germline ends. The CDR3 is made up of 15 amino acids. CDR3 in amino acids: CASSLDGAVLAPQYF. The CDR3 DNA reads TGTGCCAGCAGCTTAGATGGGGCGGTCCTGGCCCCACAGTACTTC.

This clonotype has just a few counts. The rearrangement links TRBV5-1 to TRBJ2-1, with D hard to call. CDR3 size: 16 residues. V dropped 0 bases and J dropped 7 bases, with 17 bases sitting between them. Germline CDR1 and CDR2: SGHRS and YFSETQ. The CDR3 sequence is CASSLEVGPIGNEQFF. For the CDR3, the DNA is TGCGCCAGCAGCTTGGAGGTAGGCCCCATAGGGAATGAGCAGTTCTTC.

This chain uses TRBV30 with TRBJ1-2, with D tentatively TRBD1 (5 bases). Trimming took off 5 bases at V and 4 bases at J, with 14 bases between the two ends. CDR1 GTSNPN and CDR2 SVGIG come from the germline V gene (reference sequence). This CDR3 is built from 13 residues. This CDR3 is CAWRGTPGYGYTF. DNA of the CDR3: TGTGCCTGGCGAGGGACTCCCGGCTATGGCTACACCTTC.

This clonotype was seen a handful of times. The chain employs TRBV29-1 and TRBJ2-1, with 9 positions matching TRBD2. Germline-derived CDR1 and CDR2 are SQVTM and ANQGSEA. Trimming cost V 3 bases and J 5 bases; bases outside gene matches: 8. The CDR3 runs to 15 residues. The CDR3 loop reads CSVDRSGGPNNEQFF. The CDR3 coding sequence is TGCAGCGTTGACCGTAGCGGGGGACCGAACAATGAGCAGTTCTTC.

This chain links TRBV11-1 with TRBJ2-1, with 12 bases aligning to TRBD2. Trimming cost V 4 bases and J 6 bases; bases outside gene matches: 16. Germline values: CDR1 SGHAT, CDR2 FQDESV (reference sequence). The CDR3 contains 19 residues. This CDR3 is CASSSKPSSGGVAVNEQFF. The DNA of the CDR3 is TGTGCCAGCAGCTCCAAACCGTCTAGCGGGGGGGTGGCCGTCAATGAGCAGTTCTTC.

The sample holds many counts of this clonotype. This chain connects TRBV27 to TRBJ2-7; D tentatively fits TRBD1 or TRBD2 (5 bases each). V shed 6 bases and J shed 3 bases, with 18 bases lying between them. The CDR3 is 15 amino acids. The germline gives CDR1 MNHEY, CDR2 SMNVEV (reference sequence). The CDR3 DNA is TGTGCCAGCAGCAGAACCGGGACCCGGAACTACGAGCAGTACTTC. Residues: CASSRTGTRNYEQYF.

This clonotype was seen more than once but under ten times. The V gene is TRBV5-5, the J gene TRBJ2-1; 10 bases align to TRBD2. The V gene's germline CDR1 is SGHKS and CDR2 YYEKEE (reference sequence). The V and J ends lost 5 bases and 0 bases, in that order; junction bases with no gene match: 5. There are 16 residues in the CDR3. This CDR3 is CASRTRLAGSYNEQFF. CDR3 nucleotide sequence: TGTGCCAGCAGAACTAGACTAGCGGGCTCCTACAATGAGCAGTTCTTC. Combining the CDR3 with reference TRBV5-5 and TRBJ2-1 gives the whole variable domain DAGVTQSPTHLIKTRGQQVTLRCSPISGHKSVSWYQQVLGQGPQFIFQYYEKEERGRGNFPDRFSARQFPNYSSELNVNALLLGDSALYLCASRTRLAGSYNEQFFGPGTRLTVL.

The V call is TRBV20-1, the J call TRBJ1-5; D remains unclear. The V gene's germline CDR1 is DFQATT and CDR2 SNEGSKA (reference sequence). V was clipped by 2 bases and J by 1 base, with 12 bases between them. This CDR3 region has 15 residues. The CDR3 sequence is CSARRRVGSNQPQHF. CDR3 DNA sequence: TGCAGTGCTAGACGGAGGGTTGGGAGCAATCAGCCCCAGCATTTT.

This clonotype came up many times. V and J are TRBV5-1 and TRBJ2-1, with 13 bases that match TRBD2. Germline values: CDR1 SGHRS, CDR2 YFSETQ. This CDR3 spans 15 amino acids. The V segment lost 2 bases and the J segment 8 bases; nucleotides outside the gene matches: 4. CDR3 in amino acids: CASSFAGLAGDEQFF. Here the CDR3 DNA reads TGCGCCAGCAGCTTCGCCGGACTAGCGGGAGATGAGCAGTTCTTC.

This rearrangement joins TRBV14 to TRBJ1-1; the match to TRBD1 covers 8 bases. With V trimmed by 4 bases and J by 0 bases, 10 bases remained unmatched. The germline V gene has CDR1 SGHDN and CDR2 FVKESK. The CDR3 has 17 amino acids. In DNA, the CDR3 is TGTGCCAGCAGCCGCCCGGACAGGGTTCGGTTGAACACTGAAGCTTTCTTT. Amino acid sequence: CASSRPDRVRLNTEAFF.

This clonotype occurred a few times. V usage is TRBV10-3 and J usage is TRBJ2-2, with TRBD1 matching 9 bases. After removal of 10 bases from V and 1 base from J, the junction contained 4 bases not matched to a gene. CDR1 and CDR2 (germline): ENHRY, SYGVKD. This CDR3 spans 14 amino acids. The CDR3 reads CATQTGGNTGELFF. CDR3 sequence (DNA): TGTGCCACACAGACAGGGGGGAACACCGGGGAGCTGTTTTTT.

This clonotype turned up a few times. This chain connects TRBV20-1 to TRBJ1-1; 8 bases line up with TRBD1. Trimming at V came to 2 bases and at J to 3 bases, leaving 5 bases not matched to a gene. The V gene's germline CDR1 is DFQATT and CDR2 SNEGSKA (reference sequence). This CDR3 has 14 amino acids. The CDR3 here is CSARQGAFDTEAFF. The CDR3, as DNA: TGCAGTGCTAGACAGGGGGCTTTCGACACTGAAGCTTTCTTT.

The CDR3 sequence is CSALDRWNSYEQYF. CDR3 DNA sequence: TGCAGTGCTCTGGACAGGTGGAACTCCTACGAGCAGTACTTC. The chain recombines TRBV20-1 with TRBJ2-7; 7 nucleotides line up with TRBD1. From germline, CDR1 is DFQATT and CDR2 SNEGSKA (reference sequence). This CDR3 has 14 residues. V lost 5 bases and J lost 0; bases outside the gene matches: 7.

This clonotype occurred once. CDR3 loop: CSVGGAETQYF. For the CDR3, the DNA is TGCAGTGTAGGGGGGGCAGAGACCCAGTACTTC. This chain links TRBV20-1 with TRBJ2-5, with TRBD2 as a possible D gene (7 bases). The CDR3 is made up of 11 amino acids. V dropped 7 bases and J dropped 4 bases, with 10 bases sitting between them. The germline gives CDR1 DFQATT, CDR2 SNEGSKA (reference sequence).

This chain joins TRBV7-2 and TRBJ2-7; D is perhaps TRBD2 (6 bases). The V end was cut by 5 bases, the J end by 1 base, with 18 bases between. The germline CDR1 and CDR2 sequences are SGHTA and FQGNSA. This CDR3 spans 16 amino acids. In DNA, the CDR3 is TGTGCCAGCAGCAACCCACGGAGGGGTCGATCCTACGAGCAGTACTTC. This encodes CASSNPRRGRSYEQYF.

The chain recombines TRBV20-1 with TRBJ2-1, with D maybe TRBD1 (5 bases). In germline, CDR1 is DFQATT, CDR2 SNEGSKA (reference sequence). The CDR3 runs 14 residues. Trimming shortened V by 6 bases and J by 3 bases, and 15 bases separated the two germline ends. For the CDR3, the DNA is TGCAGTGCCTCGACGGACACCAACTACAATGAGCAGTTCTTC. It codes for CSASTDTNYNEQFF.

This rearrangement joins TRBV20-1 to TRBJ2-1; 7 bases are a match to TRBD1. The CDR3 is 13 amino acids. V was pared by 6 bases and J by 5 bases, with 7 bases of the junction left unmatched. Germline V gene lookup returns CDR1 DFQATT and CDR2 SNEGSKA (reference sequence). The CDR3 spells CSAYQGVDNEQFF. The CDR3 DNA is TGCAGTGCATATCAGGGGGTGGACAATGAGCAGTTCTTC.